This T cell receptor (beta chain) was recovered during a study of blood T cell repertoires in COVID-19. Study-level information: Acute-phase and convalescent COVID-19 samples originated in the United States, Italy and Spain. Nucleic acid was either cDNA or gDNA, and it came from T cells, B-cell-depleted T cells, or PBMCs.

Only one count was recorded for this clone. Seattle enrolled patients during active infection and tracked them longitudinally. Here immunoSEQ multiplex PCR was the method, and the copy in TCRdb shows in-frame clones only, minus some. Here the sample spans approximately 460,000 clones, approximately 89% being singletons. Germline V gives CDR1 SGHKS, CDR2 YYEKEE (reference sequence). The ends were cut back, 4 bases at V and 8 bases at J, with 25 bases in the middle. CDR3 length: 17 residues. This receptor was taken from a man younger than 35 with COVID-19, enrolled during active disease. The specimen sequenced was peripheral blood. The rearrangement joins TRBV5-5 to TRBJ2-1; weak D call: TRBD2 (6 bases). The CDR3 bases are TGTGCCAGCAGCGGGTGGAGACGCAAAGGCCCGGGGGATGAGCAGTTCTTC. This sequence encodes CASSGWRRKGPGDEQFF.